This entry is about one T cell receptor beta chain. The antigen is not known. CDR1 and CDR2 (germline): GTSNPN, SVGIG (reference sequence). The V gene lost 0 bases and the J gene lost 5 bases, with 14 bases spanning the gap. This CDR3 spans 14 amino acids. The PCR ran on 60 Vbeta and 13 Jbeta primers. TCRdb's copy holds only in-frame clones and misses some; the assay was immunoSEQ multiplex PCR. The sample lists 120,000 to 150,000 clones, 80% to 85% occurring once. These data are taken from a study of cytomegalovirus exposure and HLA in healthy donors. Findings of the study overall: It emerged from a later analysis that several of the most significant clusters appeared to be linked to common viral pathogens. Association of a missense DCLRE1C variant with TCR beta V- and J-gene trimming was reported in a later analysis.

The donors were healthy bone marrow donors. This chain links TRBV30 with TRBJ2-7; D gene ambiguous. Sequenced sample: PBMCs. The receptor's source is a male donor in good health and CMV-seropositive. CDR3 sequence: CAWSVLTLRDEQYF. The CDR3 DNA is TGTGCCTGGAGTGTCTTAACACTTCGGGACGAGCAGTACTTC.